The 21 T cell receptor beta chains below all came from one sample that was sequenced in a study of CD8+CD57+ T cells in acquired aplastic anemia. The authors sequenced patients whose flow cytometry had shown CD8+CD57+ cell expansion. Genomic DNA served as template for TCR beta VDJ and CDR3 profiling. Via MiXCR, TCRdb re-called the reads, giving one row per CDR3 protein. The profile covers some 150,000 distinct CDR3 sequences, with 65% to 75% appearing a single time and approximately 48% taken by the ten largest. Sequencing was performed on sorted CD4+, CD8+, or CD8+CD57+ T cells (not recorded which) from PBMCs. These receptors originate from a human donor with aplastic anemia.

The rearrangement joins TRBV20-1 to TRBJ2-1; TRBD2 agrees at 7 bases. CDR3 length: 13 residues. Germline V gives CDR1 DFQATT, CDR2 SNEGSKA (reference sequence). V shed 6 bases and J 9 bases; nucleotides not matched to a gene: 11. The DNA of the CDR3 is TGCAGTGCCAACCCTTTAGCGGGTGGTGAGCAGTTCTTC. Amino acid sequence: CSANPLAGGEQFF.

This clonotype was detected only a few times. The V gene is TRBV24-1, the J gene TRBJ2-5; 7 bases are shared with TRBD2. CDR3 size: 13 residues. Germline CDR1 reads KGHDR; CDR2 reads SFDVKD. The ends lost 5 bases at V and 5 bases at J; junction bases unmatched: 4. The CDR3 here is CATSAGGWETQYF. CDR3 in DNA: TGTGCCACCAGTGCGGGGGGTTGGGAGACCCAGTACTTC.

The CDR3 DNA is TGTGCCAGACACTATCGCACGACAGGGGGTGAGTGGACCCAGTACTTC. This encodes CARHYRTTGGEWTQYF. V gene TRBV7-6 combines with J gene TRBJ2-5; 9 nucleotides line up with TRBD1. The CDR3 extends over 16 amino acids. The junction had 18 bases not matched to a gene; V was cut back by 9 bases and J by 7 bases. Germline assignment: CDR1 SGHVS and CDR2 FNYEAQ.

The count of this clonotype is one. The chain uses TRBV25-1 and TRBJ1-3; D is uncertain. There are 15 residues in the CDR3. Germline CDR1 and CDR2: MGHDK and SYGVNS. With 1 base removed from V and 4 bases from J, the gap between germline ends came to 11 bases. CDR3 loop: CASSESLIIGNTIYF. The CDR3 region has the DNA TGTGCCAGCAGTGAATCCCTCATAATCGGAAACACCATATATTTT.

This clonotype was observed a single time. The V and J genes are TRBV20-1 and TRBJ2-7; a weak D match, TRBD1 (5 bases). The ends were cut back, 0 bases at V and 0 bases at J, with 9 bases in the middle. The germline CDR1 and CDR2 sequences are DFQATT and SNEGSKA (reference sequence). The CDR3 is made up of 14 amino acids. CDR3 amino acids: CSARDQQVSYEQYF. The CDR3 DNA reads TGCAGTGCTAGAGATCAACAGGTCTCCTACGAGCAGTACTTC.

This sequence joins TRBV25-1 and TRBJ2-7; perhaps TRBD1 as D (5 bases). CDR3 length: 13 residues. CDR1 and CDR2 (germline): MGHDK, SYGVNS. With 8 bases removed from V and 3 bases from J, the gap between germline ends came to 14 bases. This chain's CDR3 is CASPRQNFYEQYF. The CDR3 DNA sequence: TGTGCCAGCCCTAGACAGAACTTCTACGAGCAGTACTTC.

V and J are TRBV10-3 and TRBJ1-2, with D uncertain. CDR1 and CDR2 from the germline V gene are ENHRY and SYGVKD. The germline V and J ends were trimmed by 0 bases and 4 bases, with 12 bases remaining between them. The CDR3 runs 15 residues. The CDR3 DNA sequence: TGTGCCATCAGTGAGTCGGAGGGAAGTAGCTATGGCTACACCTTC. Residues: CAISESEGSSYGYTF.

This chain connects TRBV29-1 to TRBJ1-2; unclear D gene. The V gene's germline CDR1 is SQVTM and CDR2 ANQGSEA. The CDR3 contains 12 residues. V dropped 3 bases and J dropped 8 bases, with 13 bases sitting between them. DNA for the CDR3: TGCAGCGTTGAGGACGGGATTTGGGGCTACACCTTC. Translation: CSVEDGIWGYTF.

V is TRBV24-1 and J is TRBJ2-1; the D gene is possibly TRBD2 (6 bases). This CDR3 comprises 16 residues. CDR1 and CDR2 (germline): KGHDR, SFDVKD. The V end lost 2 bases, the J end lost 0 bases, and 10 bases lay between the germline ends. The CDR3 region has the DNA TGTGCCACCAGTGATTCTGGGGGGAGCTCCTACAATGAGCAGTTCTTC. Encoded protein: CATSDSGGSSYNEQFF.

CDR3 coding DNA: TGTGCCGCCCGGACAGGCGCTCATAATTCACCCCTCCACTTT. Amino acids: CAARTGAHNSPLHF. The gene calls are TRBV10-3 and TRBJ1-6; 7 nucleotides line up with TRBD1. The V gene end was trimmed by 11 bases and the J gene end by 5 bases; junction bases not matched to a gene: 9. This CDR3 is built from 14 residues. CDR1 is ENHRY, CDR2 SYGVKD, per germline.

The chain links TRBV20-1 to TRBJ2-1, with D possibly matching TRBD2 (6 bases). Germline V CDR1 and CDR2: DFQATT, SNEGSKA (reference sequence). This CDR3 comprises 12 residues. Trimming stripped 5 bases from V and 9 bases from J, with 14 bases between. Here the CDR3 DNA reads TGCAGTGCTTACCTCGGGGGAGGTGAGCAGTTCTTC. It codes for CSAYLGGGEQFF.

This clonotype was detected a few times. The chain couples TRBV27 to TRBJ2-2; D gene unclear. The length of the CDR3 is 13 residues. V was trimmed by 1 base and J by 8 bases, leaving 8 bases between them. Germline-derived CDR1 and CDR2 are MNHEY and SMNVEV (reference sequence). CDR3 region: CASSLFSGGELFF. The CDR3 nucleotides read TGTGCCAGCAGTTTATTCAGTGGTGGGGAGCTGTTTTTT.

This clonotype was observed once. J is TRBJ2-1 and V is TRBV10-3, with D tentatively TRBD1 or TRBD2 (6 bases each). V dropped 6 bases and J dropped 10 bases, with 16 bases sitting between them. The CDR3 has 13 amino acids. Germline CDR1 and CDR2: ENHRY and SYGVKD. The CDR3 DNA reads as TGTGCCATCAGGGACAGCCCGGGGGTCGAGCAGTTCTTC. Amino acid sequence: CAIRDSPGVEQFF.

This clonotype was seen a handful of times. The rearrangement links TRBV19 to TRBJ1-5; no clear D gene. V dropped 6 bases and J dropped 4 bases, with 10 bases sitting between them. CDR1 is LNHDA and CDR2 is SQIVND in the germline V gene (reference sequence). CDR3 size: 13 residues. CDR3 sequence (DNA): TGTGCCAGTAGCGGTACCGGGAATCAGCCCCAGCATTTT. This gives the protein CASSGTGNQPQHF.

The CDR3 nucleotides read TGTGCCAGCAGTTGGGGGACAGGGGGCCGACACGAGCAGTACTTC. It codes for CASSWGTGGRHEQYF. The rearrangement joins TRBV28 to TRBJ2-7, with 12 bases that match TRBD1. The J segment lost 5 bases and the V segment lost 4 bases, leaving 6 bases of the junction unmatched. The CDR3 length is 15 residues. CDR1 and CDR2 from the germline V gene are MDHEN and SYDVKM.

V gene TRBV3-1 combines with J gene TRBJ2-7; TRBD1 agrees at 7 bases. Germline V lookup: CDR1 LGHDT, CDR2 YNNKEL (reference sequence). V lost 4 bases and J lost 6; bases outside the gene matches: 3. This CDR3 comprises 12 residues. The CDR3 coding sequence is TGTGCCAGCAGCCGAAACAGGGGCGAGCAGTACTTC. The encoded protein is CASSRNRGEQYF.

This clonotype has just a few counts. Written as DNA, the CDR3 is TGTGCCAGCAGCGTGACGGGACACCTCTATGGCTACACCTTC. Its protein product is CASSVTGHLYGYTF. The chain is built from TRBV9 and TRBJ1-2; weak D call: TRBD1 (6 bases). V lost 2 bases and J lost 4, with 12 bases in between. Per the germline V gene, CDR1 is SGDLS and CDR2 is YYNGEE. This CDR3 has 14 residues.

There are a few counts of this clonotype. The chain's CDR3 is CASRAGVLNYEQYF. For the CDR3, the DNA is TGTGCCAGCAGGGCCGGGGTCCTCAACTACGAGCAGTACTTC. The J gene is TRBJ2-7, the V gene TRBV2, with a possible D match to TRBD2 (5 bases). The CDR3 extends over 14 amino acids. Trimming took off 6 bases at V and 3 bases at J, with 15 bases between the two ends. Per germline, CDR1 SNHLY and CDR2 FYNNEI.

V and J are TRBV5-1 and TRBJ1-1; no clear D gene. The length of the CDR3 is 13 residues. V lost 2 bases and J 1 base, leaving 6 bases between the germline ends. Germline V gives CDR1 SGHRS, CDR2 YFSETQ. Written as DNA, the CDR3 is TGCGCCAGCAGCTTCAACGGGAACACTGAAGCTTTCTTT. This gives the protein CASSFNGNTEAFF.

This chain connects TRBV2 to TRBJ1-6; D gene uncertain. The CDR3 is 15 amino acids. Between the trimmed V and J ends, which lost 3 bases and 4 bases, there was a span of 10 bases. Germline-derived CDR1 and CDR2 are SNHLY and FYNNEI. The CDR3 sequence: CASSEGVKYNSPLHF. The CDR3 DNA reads TGTGCCAGCAGTGAGGGTGTGAAGTATAATTCACCCCTCCACTTT. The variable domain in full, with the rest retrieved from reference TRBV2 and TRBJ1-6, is EPEVTQTPSHQVTQMGQEVILRCVPISNHLYFYWYRQILGQKVEFLVSFYNNEISEKSEIFDDQFSVERPDGSNFTLKIRSTKLEDSAMYFCASSEGVKYNSPLHFGNGTRLTVT.

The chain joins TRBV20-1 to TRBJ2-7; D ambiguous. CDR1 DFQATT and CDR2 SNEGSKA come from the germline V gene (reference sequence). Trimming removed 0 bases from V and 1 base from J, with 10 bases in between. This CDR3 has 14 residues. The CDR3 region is CSARDSARSYEQYF. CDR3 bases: TGCAGTGCTAGAGATTCGGCCCGGTCCTACGAGCAGTACTTC.